This T cell receptor (beta chain) was captured by sequencing in a study of blood T cell repertoires in COVID-19. Background on the study: There were acute and convalescent COVID-19 samples, and they came from the United States, Italy and Spain.

Measured with immunoSEQ multiplex PCR; TCRdb has only the in-frame clones, and not every one. This sample has 45,000 to 65,000 clones, with approximately 86% found just once. The germline V gene has CDR1 MNHEY and CDR2 SMNVEV (reference sequence). The V end was cut by 8 bases, the J end by 1 base, with 14 bases between. The CDR3 sequence is 14 residues long. The origin of this receptor is a man older than 75 with active COVID-19. What was sequenced was peripheral blood. J is TRBJ2-5 and V is TRBV27, with a possible D match to TRBD1 (6 bases). CDR3 bases: TGTGCCAGCCGCTATCGGACAGTCCAAGAGACCCAGTACTTC. It codes for CASRYRTVQETQYF.